A selection of T cell receptor beta chains follows, all from one sample in a study of blood T cell repertoires in COVID-19. The repertoire was sequenced with immunoSEQ multiplex PCR; TCRdb's copy has only in-frame clones and lacks some. The sample holds under 35,000 clones, 88% seen once. Sequenced: peripheral blood. The receptors originated from a woman aged 50 to 60 with active COVID-19. CDR3s include the opening cysteine and the closing phenylalanine or tryptophan. The D gene is left open where the match is weak. Rows give clone size only sometimes, using once, few, many, or a class for an expanded clone.

j_call,v_call,clone_size,d_call,cdr3_nt,cdr3_aa
TRBJ2-1,TRBV3-1/TRBV3-2,NA,TRBD2,TGTGCCAGCAGCATACATGGGAGCGGGAGCAATGAGCAGTTCTTC,CASSIHGSGSNEQFF
TRBJ1-2,TRBV2,NA,NA,TGTGCCAGCAGTGAGGCAGGTCCTAACTATGGCTACACCTTC,CASSEAGPNYGYTF
TRBJ1-1,TRBV5-1,NA,NA,TGCGCCAGCAGAATTAAGAACACTGAAGCTTTCTTT,CASRIKNTEAFF
TRBJ2-3,TRBV30,NA,TRBD1,TGTGCCTGGAATACTCCGGGACAGGGGTTTTCGGGGCAGTATTTT,CAWNTPGQGFSGQYF
TRBJ1-2,TRBV12-5,NA,NA,TGTGCTAGTGGTCCGCGTGAGGAGGACTATGGCTACACCTTC,CASGPREEDYGYTF
TRBJ1-6,TRBV14,NA,NA,TGTGCCAGCAGTCTAAAGAAGAATTCACCCCTCCACTTT,CASSLKKNSPLHF
TRBJ1-1,TRBV4-1,once,TRBD1,TGCGCCAGCAGCCAAGGACAGGGAGTGACTGAAGCTTTCTTT,CASSQGQGVTEAFF
TRBJ1-2,TRBV28,NA,NA,TGTGCCAGCAGTGCCTACAGCTATGGCTACACCTTC,CASSAYSYGYTF
TRBJ1-2,TRBV7-2,NA,TRBD1,TGTGCCAGCAGCTCTTCAGGGGGCTCCTACTATGGCTACACCTTC,CASSSSGGSYYGYTF
TRBJ2-7,TRBV5-1,few,TRBD1,TGCGCCAGCAGCACCACAGGGGCCTACGAGCAGTACTTC,CASSTTGAYEQYF
TRBJ2-5,TRBV5-1,NA,TRBD2,TGCGCCAGCAGCTTGTTGTCGCTAGCGGGAGAAGAGACCCAGTACTTC,CASSLLSLAGEETQYF
TRBJ2-5,TRBV7-9,NA,TRBD1,TGTGCCAGCAGTTCAGCTACAGGGGTCCAAGAGACCCAGTACTTC,CASSSATGVQETQYF
TRBJ1-1,TRBV18,once,TRBD1,TGTGCCAGCTCGCCAAAAGGACAGGGGCAGGCTGAAGCTTTCTTT,CASSPKGQGQAEAFF
TRBJ1-6,TRBV13,NA,TRBD1,TGTGCCAGCAGCTTAGCCGCAAGGGGGCAGAATTCACCCCTCCACTTT,CASSLAARGQNSPLHF
TRBJ2-3,TRBV27,NA,NA,TGTGCCAGCAGTGGGGGGATAGGTTTT,CASSGGIGF
TRBJ2-3,TRBV5-4,once,TRBD2,TGTGCCAGCAGCTTGGCTTTGGGACTAGCGGGCACAGATACGCAGTATTTT,CASSLALGLAGTDTQYF
TRBJ1-2,TRBV6-6,NA,NA,TGTGCCAGCAGTCTCCGGGACACCGGCGGCTACACCTTC,CASSLRDTGGYTF
TRBJ1-2,TRBV12-3/TRBV12-4,NA,TRBD1,TGTGCCAGCAGGACAGGGGGCTATGGCTACACCTTC,CASRTGGYGYTF
TRBJ2-1,TRBV5-1,once,TRBD2,TGCGCCAGCAGCCCCGGGACTAGCGGGAACAATGAGCAGTTCTTC,CASSPGTSGNNEQFF
TRBJ2-5,TRBV24-1,NA,TRBD2,TGTGCCACCAGCCCGGCGGGAGTAGAGACCCAGTACTTC,CATSPAGVETQYF
TRBJ1-2,TRBV5-3,NA,TRBD1,TGTGCCAGAAGCAACGAACGGACAGGCTATGGCTACACCTTC,CARSNERTGYGYTF
TRBJ1-2,TRBV6-7,NA,NA,TGTGCCGGGGGAGAGGAGGGGTCTAGCTATGGCTACACCTTC,CAGGEEGSSYGYTF
TRBJ2-3,TRBV28,NA,TRBD1,TGTGCCAGCAGTGTATCCGGGACAGGGGATACGCAGTATTTT,CASSVSGTGDTQYF
TRBJ1-5,TRBV28,NA,NA,TGTGCCAGCAGTGCGGGCTATCGGAATCAGCCCCAGCATTTT,CASSAGYRNQPQHF
TRBJ1-1,TRBV4-1,once,TRBD1,TGCGCCAGCAGCCAAGATGGGACAGGGGGCCTAAACACTGAAGCTTTCTTT,CASSQDGTGGLNTEAFF
TRBJ1-1,TRBV3-1/TRBV3-2,NA,TRBD1,TGTGCCAGCAGCCGGATTTCAGGGGGGAACACTGAAGCTTTCTTT,CASSRISGGNTEAFF
TRBJ2-7,TRBV7-2,NA,NA,TGTGCCAGCAGCCCCCTCCGGGACAAGTCCTACGAGCAGTACTTC,CASSPLRDKSYEQYF
TRBJ2-2,TRBV5-5,NA,NA,TGTGCCAGCAGCCGAGGGACGAACACCGGGGAGCTGTTTTTT,CASSRGTNTGELFF
TRBJ1-2,TRBV10-3,NA,TRBD1,TGTGCCATCAGTGTCAACTCCGGGACAGGGAAGGACTATGGCTACACCTTC,CAISVNSGTGKDYGYTF
TRBJ2-4,TRBV9,once,TRBD1,TGTGCCAGCAGCGCCTCCGGACAGGGGGGGCGCATTCAGTACTTC,CASSASGQGGRIQYF
TRBJ2-7,TRBV19,NA,TRBD1,TGTGCCAGTAGTCACGGACAGGGGCTGGCCTACGAGCAGTACTTC,CASSHGQGLAYEQYF
TRBJ1-1,TRBV3-1/TRBV3-2,NA,NA,TGTGCCAGCAGCCAAGATAGGCGGGGGCGTTACACTGAAGCTTTCTTT,CASSQDRRGRYTEAFF
TRBJ2-1,TRBV7-3,NA,TRBD1,TGTGCCAGCAGCCCCGACAGGGAGCGAAATGAGCAGTTCTTC,CASSPDRERNEQFF
TRBJ2-1,TRBV6-6,few,NA,TGTGCCAGCAGCCCAGGGGATGAGCAGTTCTTC,CASSPGDEQFF
TRBJ1-6,TRBV28,NA,TRBD1,TGTGCCAGCAGCCCTGGAGGGGGCCGACAGGTACCCCTCCACTTT,CASSPGGGRQVPLHF
TRBJ2-1,TRBV6-5,NA,TRBD2,TGTGCCAGCACCGGACTAGCCGATGAGCAGTTCTTC,CASTGLADEQFF
TRBJ2-7,TRBV5-4,NA,TRBD1,TGTGCCAGCAGCTTGGCCTTAGGACAGGGGACGTACGAGCAGTACTTC,CASSLALGQGTYEQYF
TRBJ2-1,TRBV9,NA,TRBD1,TGTGCCAGCAGCCCGACAGGGGAGCTATACAATGAGCAGTTCTTC,CASSPTGELYNEQFF
TRBJ1-5,TRBV5-1,NA,TRBD1,TGCGCCAGCAGCTTGGGAGATGACAGGGCTACTCAGCCCCAGCATTTT,CASSLGDDRATQPQHF
TRBJ2-7,TRBV5-1,NA,TRBD2,TGCGCCAGCAGATTAGGGACTAGCGGGAGCCACGAGCAGTACTTC,CASRLGTSGSHEQYF
TRBJ1-2,TRBV7-9,NA,NA,TGTGCCAGCAGCTTTGGGGGCCAGGGTTATGGCTACACCTTC,CASSFGGQGYGYTF
TRBJ2-7,TRBV4-1,NA,NA,TGCGCCAGCAGCCAAGAGGCTCCGGGGAGTGAGCAGTACTTC,CASSQEAPGSEQYF
TRBJ2-5,TRBV6-2/TRBV6-3,NA,NA,TGTGCCAGCAGTCAACGGGAGACCCAGTACTTC,CASSQRETQYF
TRBJ1-2,TRBV5-8,NA,NA,TGTGCCAGCAGCTTGTGGCAGGGTTACTATGGCTACACCTTC,CASSLWQGYYGYTF
TRBJ2-1,TRBV7-9,few,NA,TGTGCCAGCAGCTCCCTCGGGGTTGAGCAGTTCTTC,CASSSLGVEQFF
TRBJ2-3,TRBV5-1,NA,TRBD2,TGCGCCAGCAGCTTGACAAGCGGGGATAGCACAGATACGCAGTATTTT,CASSLTSGDSTDTQYF
TRBJ1-1,TRBV11-2,NA,NA,TGTGCCAGCAGCTTAGAACAGGGTGAAGCTTTCTTT,CASSLEQGEAFF
TRBJ1-4,TRBV1,NA,NA,TGCACCAGCAGCGGGGGGGGGTCTAATGAAAAACTGTTTTTT,CTSSGGGSNEKLFF
TRBJ1-6,TRBV19,NA,NA,TGTGCCAGTAGCCTGGGATCCCCCGGGGGTTCACCCCTCCACTTT,CASSLGSPGGSPLHF
TRBJ2-3,TRBV6-5,NA,TRBD2,TGTGCCAGCAGCCATCTAAGCGGGAGAACAGATACGCAGTATTTT,CASSHLSGRTDTQYF
TRBJ1-2,TRBV4-1,once,TRBD1,TGCGCCAGCAGCACACCGGGACAGGAGGGTTATGGCTACACCTTC,CASSTPGQEGYGYTF
TRBJ1-3,TRBV5-1,NA,NA,TGCGCCAGCAGCTTGGCCCCGGGGAGGGGAGACACCATATATTTT,CASSLAPGRGDTIYF
TRBJ1-1,TRBV30,NA,TRBD1,TGTGCCTGGAGTGTACAGGGGGGTTACACTGAAGCTTTCTTT,CAWSVQGGYTEAFF
TRBJ1-5,TRBV6-1,NA,NA,TGTGCCAGCAGTGTTTGGCCGGTGAAAGCCCAGGGCTCGGGCAATCAGCCCCAGCATTTT,CASSVWPVKAQGSGNQPQHF
TRBJ2-1,TRBV7-3,NA,NA,TGTGCCAGCAGCTTAGAAGCGCCGAGAACACTATCCTACAATGAGCAGTTCTTC,CASSLEAPRTLSYNEQFF
TRBJ2-2,TRBV5-1,NA,NA,TGCGCCAGCAGCCAGACTAGGGGCGGGGAGCTGTTTTTT,CASSQTRGGELFF